The clone carrying this T cell receptor (beta chain) was picked up one time. Its antigen is still unknown. The sample is drawn from a study of shared clonotypes between healthy human individuals. Study results and limitations: Estimated richness values were generally larger in naive subsets than in memory subsets.

Germline CDR1 is SGHNT and CDR2 is YYREEE (reference sequence). Trimming took off 2 bases at V and 2 bases at J, with 11 bases between the two ends. This CDR3 is 14 amino acids long. CD45RO negativity and positive selection for CCR7 defined naive CD8 cells, a population that excluded terminally differentiated effector memory CD45RA+ cells. Sequenced by immunoSEQ multiplex PCR; TCRdb stores in-frame clones only, minus some. The repertoire holds about 2 million clones, with about 95% as singletons. V and J are TRBV5-4 and TRBJ2-7, with unresolved D. Sequenced input: naive CD8+ T cells sorted from blood. This clonotype was sampled from a man between 18 and 35 years old in good health. The CDR3 sequence is CASSFMGSTYEQYF. CDR3 nucleotide sequence: TGTGCCAGCAGCTTTATGGGAAGCACCTACGAGCAGTACTTC.